Presented here are 9 T cell receptor beta chains from one specimen sequenced in a study of cytomegalovirus exposure and HLA in healthy donors. The PCR used 60 Vbeta and 13 Jbeta primers. Method: immunoSEQ multiplex PCR; TCRdb's copy keeps in-frame clones and lacks some. Its table lists around 70,000 clones. Sequencing input: PBMCs. The receptors come from a boy younger than 18 in good health and CMV-seronegative.

V gene TRBV9 combines with J gene TRBJ2-1, with TRBD2 identical over 10 bases. The CDR3 runs 16 residues. Germline values: CDR1 SGDLS, CDR2 YYNGEE. Trimming removed 0 bases from V and 6 bases from J; junction bases left unmatched: 6. The CDR3: CASSVDRLAGANEQFF. Written as DNA, the CDR3 is TGTGCCAGCAGCGTAGACCGGCTAGCGGGAGCCAATGAGCAGTTCTTC.

This chain connects TRBV19 to TRBJ1-5, with a tentative D call TRBD1 (6 bases). Germline assignment: CDR1 LNHDA and CDR2 SQIVND (reference sequence). V was shortened by 6 bases and J by 4 bases, with 13 bases between the two germline ends. The CDR3 loop spans 14 amino acids. The CDR3 spells CASSLQGTNQPQHF. CDR3 bases: TGTGCCAGTAGCCTACAGGGAACAAATCAGCCCCAGCATTTT.

The V call is TRBV11-3, the J call TRBJ2-7; 9 positions match TRBD2. CDR3 size: 13 residues. Looked up from germline, CDR1 is SGHNT and CDR2 is YENEEA. Trimming cost V 3 bases and J 9 bases; bases outside gene matches: 6. CDR3 DNA sequence: TGTGCCAGCAGCTTGGTAGCGGGAGCTTCGCAGTACTTC. Its translation is CASSLVAGASQYF. The entire variable domain, with the rest obtained from reference TRBV11-3 and TRBJ2-7, is as follows: EAGVVQSPRYKIIEKKQPVAFWCNPISGHNTLYWYLQNLGQGPELLIRYENEEAVDDSQLPKDRFSAERLKGVDSTLKIQPAELGDSAVYLCASSLVAGASQYFGPGTRLTVT.

The J gene is TRBJ1-5, the V gene TRBV15, with TRBD1 matching 8 bases. Germline assignment: CDR1 LNHNV and CDR2 YYDKDF (reference sequence). After removal of 5 bases from V and 6 bases from J, the junction contained 6 bases not matched to a gene. This CDR3 has 14 amino acids. The chain's CDR3 is CATSSRTGIQPQHF. CDR3 nucleotide sequence: TGTGCCACCAGCTCCAGGACAGGGATTCAGCCCCAGCATTTT.

This chain links TRBV18 with TRBJ2-5, with D perhaps TRBD2 (5 bases). Germline lookup yields CDR1 KGHSH and CDR2 LQKENI. V was shortened by 6 bases and J by 2 bases, with 19 bases between the two germline ends. CDR3 size: 16 residues. CDR3 residues: CASSQRLPGIQETQYF. DNA for the CDR3: TGTGCCAGCTCGCAGCGATTACCGGGAATTCAAGAGACCCAGTACTTC.

The chain employs TRBV6-5 and TRBJ2-4, with TRBD1 identical over 10 bases. CDR1 and CDR2 (germline): MNHEY, SVGAGI. V was pared by 6 bases and J by 6 bases, with 8 bases of the junction left unmatched. CDR3 length: 15 amino acids. CDR3 nucleotide sequence: TGTGCCAGCAGCGGCGGCGGGACAGGGGTAAACATTCAGTACTTC. Residues: CASSGGGTGVNIQYF.

The chain combines TRBV5-4 with TRBJ1-1; tentatively, D is TRBD1 (5 bases). V lost 0 bases to trimming and J lost 11 bases, with 14 bases between them. The germline gives CDR1 SGHNT, CDR2 YYREEE (reference sequence). The CDR3 sequence is 13 residues long. The CDR3 loop is CASSLDRSSGAFF. DNA for the CDR3: TGTGCCAGCAGCTTGGACAGGAGCTCTGGGGCTTTCTTT.

The gene calls are TRBV30 and TRBJ1-2, with D possibly TRBD1 on 6 matching bases. This CDR3 has 15 amino acids. Germline assignment: CDR1 GTSNPN and CDR2 SVGIG (reference sequence). V shed 0 bases and J shed 7 bases, with 18 bases lying between them. This chain's CDR3 is CAWSVKGVALGGYTF. CDR3 nucleotides: TGTGCCTGGAGTGTAAAGGGGGTAGCGTTGGGTGGCTACACCTTC. Filled out from reference TRBV30 and TRBJ1-2, the complete variable domain reads SQTIHQWPATLVQPVGSPLSLECTVEGTSNPNLYWYRQAAGRGLQLLFYSVGIGQISSEVPQNLSASRPQDRQFILSSKKLLLSDSGFYLCAWSVKGVALGGYTFGSGTRLTVV.

This chain connects TRBV4-1 to TRBJ1-5, with D possibly being TRBD1 (5 bases). The CDR3 has 18 amino acids. Germline CDR1 is MGHRA and CDR2 is YSYEKL. Trimming removed 0 bases from V and 1 base from J, with 16 bases in between. The CDR3 sequence: CASSQDLGARRSNQPQHF. The DNA of the CDR3 is TGCGCCAGCAGCCAAGATCTTGGGGCCCGACGGAGCAATCAGCCCCAGCATTTT.